The clone carrying this T cell receptor (beta chain) was detected many times. The data derive from a study of identical twins. In germline, CDR1 is SEHNR, CDR2 FQNEAQ (reference sequence). CDR3 length: 15 residues. J lost 8 bases, V lost 6 bases, and 8 bases had no gene match. TCRdb independently ran MiXCR on the 5' RACE reads; one entry per CDR3 protein. Seen here are a few hundred thousand distinct CDR3 sequences, about 10% observed once, and the top ten hold about a tenth. The chain uses TRBV7-9 and TRBJ2-2, with 11 nucleotides matching TRBD1. The source of this sequence is a man aged 45 to 65 in good health. The sequencing sample was made of memory T cells sorted from blood. CDR3 loop: CASSQGQGAGGELFF. The CDR3 coding sequence is TGTGCCAGCAGTCAAGGACAGGGGGCCGGTGGGGAGCTGTTTTTT.